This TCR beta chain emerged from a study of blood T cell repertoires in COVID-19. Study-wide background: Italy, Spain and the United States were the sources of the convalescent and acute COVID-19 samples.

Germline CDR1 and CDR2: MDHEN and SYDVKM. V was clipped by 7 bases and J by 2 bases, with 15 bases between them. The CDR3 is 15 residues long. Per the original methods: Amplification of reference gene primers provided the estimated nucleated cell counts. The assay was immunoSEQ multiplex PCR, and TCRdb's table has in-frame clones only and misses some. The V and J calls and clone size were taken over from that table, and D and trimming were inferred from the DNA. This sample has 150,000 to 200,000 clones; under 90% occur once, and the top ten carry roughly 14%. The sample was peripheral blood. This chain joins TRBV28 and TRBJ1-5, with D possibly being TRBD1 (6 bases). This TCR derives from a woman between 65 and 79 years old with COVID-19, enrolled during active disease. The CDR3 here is CASTSHRDGNQPQHF. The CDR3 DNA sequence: TGTGCCAGCACTTCTCACAGGGACGGCAATCAGCCCCAGCATTTT.